The 32 T cell receptor beta chains given below trace back to one sample, sequenced in a study of cytomegalovirus exposure and HLA in healthy donors. The protocol was immunoSEQ multiplex PCR, while the TCRdb copy is restricted to in-frame clones and leaves out a portion. The profile shows some 250,000 clones, nearly 90% of them singletons. Sequencing was performed on PBMCs. The receptors were gathered from a woman aged 18 to 35 in good health and CMV-seronegative.

The chain links TRBV11-1 to TRBJ1-2; D remains ambiguous. The ends were cut back, 5 bases at V and 2 bases at J, with 9 bases in the middle. CDR1 is SGHAT, CDR2 FQDESV, per germline (reference sequence). The CDR3 is 13 amino acids. DNA of the CDR3: TGTGCCAGCAGCGAACTAGGGAACTATGGCTACACCTTC. Translating it yields CASSELGNYGYTF.

V and J are TRBV7-2 and TRBJ2-5; 7 nucleotides match TRBD2. This CDR3 spans 17 amino acids. V dropped 1 base and J dropped 2; count of bases not matched to a gene: 10. Germline values: CDR1 SGHTA, CDR2 FQGNSA. Here the CDR3 reads CASSLVPTRGMQETQYF. DNA for the CDR3: TGTGCCAGCAGCTTAGTTCCAACGCGGGGGATGCAAGAGACCCAGTACTTC. Together with reference TRBV7-2 and TRBJ2-5, the CDR3 gives the full variable domain: GAGVSQSPSNKVTEKGKDVELRCDPISGHTALYWYRQSLGQGLEFLIYFQGNSAPDKSGLPSDRFSAERTGGSVSTLTIQRTQQEDSAVYLCASSLVPTRGMQETQYFGPGTRLLVL.

The chain carries TRBV6-5 and TRBJ1-1, with D possibly being TRBD1 (5 bases). CDR3 length equals 15 residues. V was pared by 6 bases and J by 0 bases, with 14 bases between. Germline CDR1 is MNHEY and CDR2 is SVGAGI. CDR3 DNA: TGTGCCAGCAGGCCACCCAGGGTCATGAACACTGAAGCTTTCTTT. It yields the protein CASRPPRVMNTEAFF.

The chain combines TRBV5-8 with TRBJ1-1, with TRBD1 matching over 8 bases. The length of the CDR3 is 15 residues. Germline CDR1 is SGHTS and CDR2 is YDEGEE. Trimming took 4 bases from V and 5 from J; bases not matched to a gene: 10. CDR3 nucleotide sequence: TGTGCCAGCAGCACTCGGACAGGGCGGGAGACTGAAGCTTTCTTT. Its protein is CASSTRTGRETEAFF.

V gene TRBV6-1 combines with J gene TRBJ1-2, with TRBD1 as a possible D gene (5 bases). The CDR3 has 14 amino acids. Per the germline V gene, CDR1 is MNHNS and CDR2 is SASEGT. V lost 5 bases and J lost 4, with 14 bases in between. The CDR3 region is CASSLKWGVYGYTF. CDR3 sequence (DNA): TGTGCCAGCAGTCTCAAGTGGGGGGTCTATGGCTACACCTTC.

This chain connects TRBV5-5 to TRBJ2-2, with 9 bases lining up with TRBD1. Germline V gene sequence: CDR1 SGHKS, CDR2 YYEKEE (reference sequence). Germline trimming cut 2 bases from V and 6 bases from J; bases unmatched to any gene: 11. This CDR3 region has 17 residues. The DNA for the CDR3 is TGTGCCAGCAGCTTATCCTCCGGGACAGGGTCGGCCGGGGAGCTGTTTTTT. Protein sequence: CASSLSSGTGSAGELFF.

This chain joins TRBV28 and TRBJ1-5; 7 bases fit TRBD1. The ends lost 7 bases at V and 4 bases at J; junction bases unmatched: 13. CDR1 MDHEN and CDR2 SYDVKM come from the germline V gene. The CDR3 has 16 amino acids. In nucleotides, the CDR3 is TGTGCCAGCAACCTAGTAAAGGGACAGCGAAATCAGCCCCAGCATTTT. Translation gives CASNLVKGQRNQPQHF.

This chain connects TRBV7-2 to TRBJ1-5; D is ambiguous. Trimming took off 5 bases at V and 2 bases at J, with 22 bases between the two ends. Germline V gene data show CDR1 as SGHTA and CDR2 as FQGNSA. The CDR3 sequence is 18 residues long. CDR3 amino acids: CASSIADPYAEGNQPQHF. DNA for the CDR3: TGTGCCAGCAGCATCGCCGACCCGTACGCGGAGGGCAATCAGCCCCAGCATTTT.

The V and J genes are TRBV27 and TRBJ2-1; D might be TRBD1 (5 bases). The V gene lost 5 bases and the J gene lost 9 bases, with 23 bases spanning the gap. The CDR3 is 16 amino acids. CDR1 is MNHEY and CDR2 is SMNVEV in the germline V gene (reference sequence). The CDR3 sequence is CASSGRQSGFYAEQFF. CDR3 in DNA: TGTGCCAGCAGTGGCCGACAGTCAGGATTCTACGCTGAGCAGTTCTTC.

The chain uses TRBV9 and TRBJ1-1; TRBD1 is a possible D gene (6 bases). Trimming cost V 3 bases and J 1 base, with 10 bases left between them. The CDR3 covers 14 residues. CDR1 is SGDLS, CDR2 YYNGEE, per germline. CDR3 DNA: TGTGCCAGCAGCGCCCAACAGGGGAACACTGAAGCTTTCTTT. Amino acids: CASSAQQGNTEAFF. Together with reference TRBV9 and TRBJ1-1, the CDR3 gives the full variable domain: DSGVTQTPKHLITATGQRVTLRCSPRSGDLSVYWYQQSLDQGLQFLIQYYNGEERAKGNILERFSAQQFPDLHSELNLSSLELGDSALYFCASSAQQGNTEAFFGQGTRLTVV.

This CDR3 reads CASSYRQEDTGELFF. The DNA of the CDR3 is TGTGCCAGCAGTTACCGACAGGAGGACACCGGGGAGCTGTTTTTT. The chain links TRBV6-5 to TRBJ2-2; D possibly corresponds to TRBD1 (6 bases). This CDR3 comprises 15 residues. The V and J ends lost 2 bases and 3 bases respectively, with 10 bases between them. Per germline, CDR1 MNHEY and CDR2 SVGAGI.

CDR3: CATSGTGGDEQYF. The CDR3 nucleotides are TGTGCCACCTCCGGGACAGGGGGTGACGAGCAGTACTTC. The rearrangement links TRBV19 to TRBJ2-7, with 11 bases lining up with TRBD1. The CDR3 is 13 amino acids. CDR1 is LNHDA, CDR2 SQIVND, per germline (reference sequence). V was clipped by 10 bases and J by 5 bases; unmatched bases: 7.

The rearrangement joins TRBV28 to TRBJ2-1, with 9 bases identical to TRBD2. Germline assignment: CDR1 MDHEN and CDR2 SYDVKM. V trimming: 2 bases; J trimming: 7 bases; junction bases outside the gene matches: 6. The CDR3 totals 15 residues. In DNA, the CDR3 is TGTGCCAGCAGTTTACAAGCGGGGGGAAAGAATGAGCAGTTCTTC. This translates into CASSLQAGGKNEQFF.

This sequence joins TRBV7-8 and TRBJ2-7, with TRBD1 identical over 7 bases. V lost 5 bases and J lost 2; bases outside the gene matches: 6. Germline assignment: CDR1 SGHVS and CDR2 FQNEAQ. CDR3 length: 14 residues. CDR3 region: CASSRRDRPYEQYF. The CDR3 DNA is TGTGCCAGCAGCAGAAGGGACAGACCCTACGAGCAGTACTTC.

V gene TRBV19 combines with J gene TRBJ2-1, with D tentatively TRBD2 (6 bases). This CDR3 contains 15 residues. V was cut by 7 bases and J by 2 bases, with 15 bases left in between. CDR1 and CDR2 from the germline V gene are LNHDA and SQIVND (reference sequence). The CDR3 reads CASTKSPGAYNEQFF. CDR3 coding DNA: TGTGCCAGTACCAAATCCCCGGGGGCCTACAATGAGCAGTTCTTC.

The chain joins TRBV15 to TRBJ1-5; 9 nucleotides line up with TRBD1. J lost 1 base, V lost 3 bases, and 7 bases had no gene match. There are 17 residues in the CDR3. Germline assignment: CDR1 LNHNV and CDR2 YYDKDF (reference sequence). The DNA for the CDR3 is TGTGCCACCAGCAGGGGGACAGGGTTAATCAGCAATCAGCCCCAGCATTTT. This translates into CATSRGTGLISNQPQHF.

This chain links TRBV6-5 with TRBJ1-3, with D perhaps matching TRBD1 (6 bases). Germline V gene data show CDR1 as MNHEY and CDR2 as SVGAGI. This CDR3 comprises 16 residues. V gave up 2 bases and J gave up 4 bases, with 15 bases separating them. CDR3 sequence: CASSYDQGRGGNTIYF. CDR3 coding DNA: TGTGCCAGCAGTTACGATCAGGGGCGAGGGGGAAACACCATATATTTT.

The V gene is TRBV2, the J gene TRBJ2-2; 10 nucleotides align to TRBD2. The germline CDR1 and CDR2 sequences are SNHLY and FYNNEI. V gave up 4 bases and J gave up 6 bases; unmatched junction bases: 8. The CDR3 loop spans 16 amino acids. In nucleotides, the CDR3 is TGTGCCAGCAGTGTCCGGAGCGGGGGGGTTGCCGGGGAGCTGTTTTTT. This encodes CASSVRSGGVAGELFF. The whole variable domain, filled in from reference TRBV2 and TRBJ2-2, reads EPEVTQTPSHQVTQMGQEVILRCVPISNHLYFYWYRQILGQKVEFLVSFYNNEISEKSEIFDDQFSVERPDGSNFTLKIRSTKLEDSAMYFCASSVRSGGVAGELFFGEGSRLTVL.

The rearrangement uses TRBV19 and TRBJ2-3, with D possibly TRBD1 on 6 matching bases. The CDR3 contains 16 residues. Germline V lookup: CDR1 LNHDA, CDR2 SQIVND (reference sequence). Trimming pared 5 bases from V and 2 bases from J, leaving 17 bases between. CDR3 loop: CASSETGTRNTDTQYF. The CDR3 DNA reads TGTGCCAGTAGTGAAACCGGGACAAGGAACACAGATACGCAGTATTTT.

CDR3 in DNA: TGTGCCACCAGGGGCCTACGGGACAGGGAAAGATACTTAAGCTCCTACGAGCAGTACTTC. This sequence encodes CATRGLRDRERYLSSYEQYF. The V and J genes are TRBV27 and TRBJ2-7; 9 bases line up with TRBD1. Germline V CDR1 and CDR2: MNHEY, SMNVEV (reference sequence). J lost 0 bases, V lost 10 bases, and 25 bases had no gene match. This CDR3 is built from 20 residues.

The chain has TRBV11-2 and TRBJ2-7; D not resolved. The CDR3 totals 11 residues. Germline V gives CDR1 SGHAT, CDR2 FQNNGV. V lost 2 bases to trimming and J lost 6 bases, with 5 bases between them. Here the CDR3 DNA reads TGTGCCAGCAGCTTACGAGGCGAGCAGTACGTC. Its protein product is CASSLRGEQYV.

The genes are TRBV7-8 and TRBJ1-4; 11 positions match TRBD1. Germline V gene lookup returns CDR1 SGHVS and CDR2 FQNEAQ. This CDR3 contains 18 residues. The trim removed 5 bases at V and 7 bases at J, leaving 15 bases unmatched. CDR3 nucleotides: TGTGCCAGCAGCCAAAGGGACAGGGGGATCGGATCCGGTGAAAAACTGTTTTTT. Residues: CASSQRDRGIGSGEKLFF.

The chain combines TRBV19 with TRBJ2-7; 8 positions match TRBD1. Trimming cost V 5 bases and J 2 bases; bases outside gene matches: 8. The length of the CDR3 is 15 residues. Germline V gene lookup returns CDR1 LNHDA and CDR2 SQIVND (reference sequence). CDR3 in DNA: TGTGCCAGTAGTCCTAGGGGGACAGGTACCTACGAGCAGTACTTC. Its protein product is CASSPRGTGTYEQYF.

This clone appeared once. The chain links TRBV5-6 to TRBJ1-1; D possibly corresponds to TRBD1 (5 bases). V lost 0 bases, J lost 6 bases, and 12 bases lay in between. CDR3 length: 14 residues. CDR1 SGHDT and CDR2 YYEEEE come from the germline V gene. CDR3 amino acids: CASSLEGTRPEAFF. The CDR3 bases are TGTGCCAGCAGCTTGGAGGGGACTAGACCTGAAGCTTTCTTT.

The chain carries TRBV6-1 and TRBJ2-7, with 7 bases matching TRBD1. From germline, CDR1 is MNHNS and CDR2 SASEGT. Trimming cost V 6 bases and J 4 bases; bases outside gene matches: 15. The CDR3 extends over 16 amino acids. The CDR3 bases are TGTGCCAGCAGCGAAAGCTACGGGACAGCCAGATACGAGCAGTACTTC. Translation gives CASSESYGTARYEQYF.

This chain uses TRBV14 with TRBJ1-5, with 9 bases aligning to TRBD1. V lost 2 bases, J lost 2 bases, and 7 bases stayed unmatched. The CDR3 has 17 residues. Germline CDR1 is SGHDN and CDR2 is FVKESK. CDR3 region: CASSQTADRGGNQPQHF. The CDR3 coding sequence is TGTGCCAGCAGCCAAACTGCGGACAGGGGAGGCAATCAGCCCCAGCATTTT.

The chain uses TRBV6-5 and TRBJ2-5; maybe TRBD2 (5 bases). The CDR3 is 14 residues long. The ends were cut back, 6 bases at V and 3 bases at J, with 14 bases in the middle. Germline V gene lookup returns CDR1 MNHEY and CDR2 SVGAGI. This CDR3 is CASRPGLAEETQYF. The CDR3 bases are TGTGCCAGCAGGCCCGGGCTAGCTGAAGAGACCCAGTACTTC.

In this sample, this clone turned up once. The CDR3 loop reads CASSYGTGKGDEQFF. In DNA, the CDR3 is TGTGCCAGCAGTTATGGGACAGGGAAGGGCGATGAGCAGTTCTTC. The chain is built from TRBV27 and TRBJ2-1; 9 bases agree with TRBD1. This CDR3 has 15 residues. CDR1 is MNHEY, CDR2 SMNVEV, per germline (reference sequence). V was pared by 4 bases and J by 8 bases, with 9 bases of the junction left unmatched.

The chain carries TRBV5-1 and TRBJ1-4; D is ambiguous. Germline values: CDR1 SGHRS, CDR2 YFSETQ. Trimming took 6 bases from V and 8 from J, leaving 20 bases between them. This CDR3 is 15 amino acids long. The CDR3 sequence is CASTAGLRRLEKLFF. CDR3 nucleotide sequence: TGCGCCAGCACCGCGGGTTTAAGGAGGCTCGAAAAACTGTTTTTT.

The rearrangement uses TRBV5-1 and TRBJ1-2, with 7 bases identical to TRBD1. CDR3 length: 17 residues. Germline loops: CDR1 SGHRS, CDR2 YFSETQ. The trim removed 5 bases at V and 2 bases at J, leaving 15 bases unmatched. The CDR3 DNA is TGCGCCAGCAGTTACTGGGACAGCATCGACGAGAACTATGGCTACACCTTC. Protein sequence: CASSYWDSIDENYGYTF.

The rearrangement links TRBV28 to TRBJ1-1, with D maybe TRBD1 (6 bases). The CDR3 extends over 15 amino acids. Per germline, CDR1 MDHEN and CDR2 SYDVKM. V dropped 4 bases and J dropped 0 bases, with 12 bases sitting between them. In DNA, the CDR3 is TGTGCCAGCAGTTCCGGGACACGAATGAACACTGAAGCTTTCTTT. As protein: CASSSGTRMNTEAFF.

V is TRBV11-2 and J is TRBJ2-5, with D tentatively TRBD2 (5 bases). The V gene lost 10 bases and the J gene lost 2 bases, with 11 bases spanning the gap. CDR3 length: 12 amino acids. Germline V gives CDR1 SGHAT, CDR2 FQNNGV. The CDR3 region has the DNA TGTGCCACCGCCCCGGGACAAGAGACCCAGTACTTC. Translation gives CATAPGQETQYF.